Below, one T cell receptor (beta chain) is given with its context. This record belongs to a study of technical replicates of blood from a few donors. The CDR3 runs 18 residues. Germline CDR1 reads SGHVS; CDR2 reads FNYEAQ. With 2 bases clipped from V and 5 bases from J, the junction kept 12 bases outside the gene matches. Profiled with immunoSEQ multiplex PCR; TCRdb holds only in-frame clones, not every one. The table shows around 61,000 clones, with about 90% occurring only once. This TCR came from a human donor in good health. Some clones in this sample may be carry-over from other donors' samples. Sequenced sample: PBMCs. V is TRBV7-6 and J is TRBJ2-3; TRBD2 matches 11 bases. The CDR3 DNA reads as TGTGCCAGCAGCTTATTGACCCCGGCTAGCGGGAGGCTAGATACGCAGTATTTT. Amino acids: CASSLLTPASGRLDTQYF.